A single sample gave rise to the 17 T cell receptor beta chains below, sequenced in a study of cytomegalovirus exposure and HLA in healthy donors. It was with 60 Vbeta and 13 Jbeta primers that the PCR ran. Data came from immunoSEQ multiplex PCR; TCRdb stores just in-frame clones and leaves some out. This table holds some 150,000 clones, over 70% found once. The sequencing sample was made of PBMCs. The receptors were sampled from a man aged 30 to 39 in good health and CMV-seropositive.

The chain carries TRBV28 and TRBJ1-1; D gene uncertain. Germline V CDR1 and CDR2: MDHEN, SYDVKM. Trimming removed 5 bases at V and 1 base at J, with 11 bases between. This CDR3 has 14 residues. As DNA, the CDR3 is TGTGCCAGCAGTGTCACAGCAGGGAACACTGAAGCTTTCTTT. Its translation is CASSVTAGNTEAFF.

The chain carries TRBV11-3 and TRBJ2-1, with 8 bases aligning to TRBD2. J was trimmed by 13 bases and V by 1 base; bases with no gene match: 3. In germline, CDR1 is SGHNT, CDR2 YENEEA. The CDR3 is 12 amino acids. The CDR3 bases are TGTGCCAGCAGCTTAGCGGGAGGGAATCAGTTCTTC. It is translated as CASSLAGGNQFF.

The chain carries TRBV5-1 and TRBJ2-7, with 11 bases fitting TRBD1. Per germline, CDR1 SGHRS and CDR2 YFSETQ. The length of the CDR3 is 15 residues. The V gene end was trimmed by 3 bases and the J gene end by 5 bases; junction bases not matched to a gene: 7. The CDR3 region is CASSSTGTGGDEQYF. The DNA for the CDR3 is TGCGCCAGCAGCTCAACAGGGACAGGGGGGGACGAGCAGTACTTC.

This sequence joins TRBV5-4 and TRBJ2-7; D unresolved. V lost 4 bases, J lost 4 bases, and 12 bases lay in between. CDR3 length: 13 residues. Per germline, CDR1 SGHNT and CDR2 YYREEE (reference sequence). The CDR3, as DNA: TGTGCCAGCAGCCCGTTGATCGGTTACGAGCAGTACTTC. It is translated as CASSPLIGYEQYF.

Here the CDR3 reads CASSIDKGLPYYEQYF. As DNA, the CDR3 is TGTGCCAGTAGTATAGATAAAGGACTACCTTACTACGAGCAGTACTTC. The V and J genes are TRBV19 and TRBJ2-7; weak D call: TRBD2 (6 bases). Trimming removed 0 bases from V and 3 bases from J, with 15 bases in between. Germline CDR1 reads LNHDA; CDR2 reads SQIVND (reference sequence). The CDR3 has 16 residues.

The gene calls are TRBV2 and TRBJ2-7; perhaps TRBD1 as D (5 bases). This CDR3 region has 14 residues. The V and J ends lost 3 bases and 1 base respectively, with 10 bases between them. Germline V CDR1 and CDR2: SNHLY, FYNNEI. The CDR3 coding sequence is TGTGCCAGCAGTGAGCAGGGTGTGTCCTACGAGCAGTACTTC. Residues: CASSEQGVSYEQYF.

The chain links TRBV6-6 to TRBJ1-5, with TRBD1 as a possible D gene (6 bases). Germline CDR1 MNHNY, CDR2 SVGAGI (reference sequence). V was trimmed by 8 bases and J by 7 bases, leaving 12 bases between them. CDR3 length equals 12 residues. CDR3 DNA: TGTGCCAGCCGGGACACTGACCAGCCCCAGCATTTT. Translation: CASRDTDQPQHF.

The V and J genes are TRBV14 and TRBJ2-3; TRBD1 aligns across 8 bases. The CDR3 contains 16 residues. Trimming at V came to 0 bases and at J to 3 bases, leaving 5 bases not matched to a gene. Germline assignment: CDR1 SGHDN and CDR2 FVKESK. As DNA, the CDR3 is TGTGCCAGCAGCCAAGAGGGGGACAGGAGGACAGATACGCAGTATTTT. Amino acids: CASSQEGDRRTDTQYF.

The V call is TRBV28, the J call TRBJ1-3; 7 nucleotides line up with TRBD1. CDR3 length: 12 amino acids. The V segment lost 8 bases and the J segment 5 bases; nucleotides outside the gene matches: 3. Germline lookup yields CDR1 MDHEN and CDR2 SYDVKM. The chain's CDR3 is CASRDSRNTIYF. CDR3 in DNA: TGTGCCAGCCGGGACAGCCGAAACACCATATATTTT.

The chain combines TRBV29-1 with TRBJ1-3; D is unresolved. Germline V CDR1 and CDR2: SQVTM, ANQGSEA. The CDR3 runs 13 residues. Trimming shortened V by 4 bases and J by 6 bases, and 13 bases separated the two germline ends. The CDR3 spells CSVGYAGSNTIYF. The CDR3, as DNA: TGCAGCGTTGGGTATGCGGGTTCAAACACCATATATTTT.

In this sample, this clone turned up a few times. V gene TRBV10-3 combines with J gene TRBJ1-5, with a possible D match to TRBD1 (5 bases). Germline lookup yields CDR1 ENHRY and CDR2 SYGVKD. The CDR3 sequence is 14 residues long. The V end lost 3 bases, the J end lost 0 bases, and 6 bases lay between the germline ends. The CDR3 sequence is CAISDRVSNQPQHF. CDR3 DNA: TGTGCCATCAGTGACAGGGTTAGCAATCAGCCCCAGCATTTT.

This chain joins TRBV11-2 and TRBJ1-1; maybe TRBD1 (5 bases). The CDR3 has 12 residues. V lost 3 bases, J lost 10 bases, and 12 bases lay in between. Germline V lookup: CDR1 SGHAT, CDR2 FQNNGV. CDR3: CASSLKGLAAFF. The CDR3 coding sequence is TGTGCCAGCAGCTTGAAGGGACTTGCAGCTTTCTTT.

This clone was seen once. V is TRBV4-1 and J is TRBJ2-3, with 8 bases matching TRBD1. CDR1 is MGHRA, CDR2 YSYEKL, per germline. The CDR3 spans 11 residues. After removal of 1 base from V and 14 bases from J, the junction contained 2 bases not matched to a gene. The chain's CDR3 is CASSQGDRGYF. CDR3 nucleotide sequence: TGCGCCAGCAGCCAAGGTGACAGGGGGTATTTT.

The chain recombines TRBV18 with TRBJ1-1; no definite D call. This CDR3 contains 15 residues. V lost 0 bases to trimming and J lost 0 bases, with 8 bases between them. The germline V gene has CDR1 KGHSH and CDR2 LQKENI. The CDR3 coding sequence is TGTGCCAGCTCACCACCCATGTTTTTGAACACTGAAGCTTTCTTT. Protein sequence: CASSPPMFLNTEAFF.

The chain couples TRBV19 to TRBJ1-5; D remains ambiguous. Germline V gives CDR1 LNHDA, CDR2 SQIVND (reference sequence). V gave up 3 bases and J gave up 0 bases, with 9 bases separating them. This CDR3 has 15 residues. The CDR3 reads CASSIQAFSNQPQHF. CDR3 coding DNA: TGTGCCAGTAGTATTCAGGCTTTTAGCAATCAGCCCCAGCATTTT.

This clone was detected only a few times. The chain couples TRBV14 to TRBJ1-5; 10 bases are shared with TRBD1. The CDR3 sequence is 15 residues long. Germline assignment: CDR1 SGHDN and CDR2 FVKESK. V lost 3 bases, J lost 5 bases, and 4 bases stayed unmatched. CDR3 sequence: CASSQAGTGDQPQHF. The CDR3 nucleotides read TGTGCCAGCAGCCAGGCCGGGACAGGGGATCAGCCCCAGCATTTT. Full variable domain (rest looked up from reference TRBV14 and TRBJ1-5): EAGVTQFPSHSVIEKGQTVTLRCDPISGHDNLYWYRRVMGKEIKFLLHFVKESKQDESGMPNNRFLAERTGGTYSTLKVQPAELEDSGVYFCASSQAGTGDQPQHFGDGTRLSIL.

This chain uses TRBV5-4 with TRBJ2-3; the match to TRBD2 covers 12 bases. The V gene's germline CDR1 is SGHNT and CDR2 YYREEE (reference sequence). V lost 3 bases, J lost 2 bases, and 1 base stayed unmatched. This CDR3 contains 15 residues. The CDR3 DNA reads as TGTGCCAGCAGCTCTAGCGGGAGGGCCACAGATACGCAGTATTTT. It codes for CASSSSGRATDTQYF.